What follows are 19 T cell receptor beta chains derived from one specimen sequenced in a study of shared clonotypes between healthy human individuals. Terminally differentiated effector memory CD45RA+ cells were excluded from the naive CD8 cells, which were CD45RO-negative and positively selected for CCR7. Generated by immunoSEQ multiplex PCR, the TCRdb table keeps only in-frame clones and is missing some. Of millions of clones listed, about 93% were seen once; the top ten hold 1.5% to 2%. Sequencing was performed on naive CD8+ T cells from PBMCs. The receptors were sampled from a man between 18 and 29 years old in good health. Some clones in this sample may be carry-over from other donors' samples.

CDR3 amino acids: CASSVGDLVTEAFF. The CDR3 nucleotides read TGTGCCAGCAGCGTAGGAGATTTGGTCACTGAAGCTTTCTTT. This chain uses TRBV9 with TRBJ1-1; D remains unclear. CDR3 length equals 14 residues. Trimming removed 0 bases at V and 4 bases at J, with 10 bases between. CDR1 and CDR2 (germline): SGDLS, YYNGEE. The full variable domain, completed using reference TRBV9 and TRBJ1-1, is DSGVTQTPKHLITATGQRVTLRCSPRSGDLSVYWYQQSLDQGLQFLIQYYNGEERAKGNILERFSAQQFPDLHSELNLSSLELGDSALYFCASSVGDLVTEAFFGQGTRLTVV.

The chain combines TRBV9 with TRBJ2-2; D is unresolved. The CDR3 has 14 residues. Trimming removed 2 bases at V and 1 base at J, with 6 bases between. Germline loops: CDR1 SGDLS, CDR2 YYNGEE. The CDR3 here is CASSVTENTGELFF. The CDR3 DNA reads TGTGCCAGCAGCGTCACAGAGAACACCGGGGAGCTGTTTTTT.

This clone has only one observation. This sequence joins TRBV7-2 and TRBJ2-3, with 14 bases lining up with TRBD2. Unmatched junction bases numbered 6, after V lost 7 bases and J lost 0 bases. This CDR3 region has 17 residues. Germline values: CDR1 SGHTA, CDR2 FQGNSA. CDR3 in amino acids: CASTGTSGRGSTDTQYF. The CDR3, as DNA: TGTGCCAGCACCGGGACTAGCGGGAGAGGGAGCACAGATACGCAGTATTTT.

The chain employs TRBV10-3 and TRBJ2-7; 9 nucleotides match TRBD1. In germline, CDR1 is ENHRY, CDR2 SYGVKD. With 6 bases clipped from V and 3 bases from J, the junction kept 3 bases outside the gene matches. This CDR3 has 13 amino acids. The CDR3 protein is CAIRPGQGYEQYF. The CDR3 DNA reads TGTGCCATCAGACCGGGACAGGGCTACGAGCAGTACTTC.

This clone has just one count. CDR3 in DNA: TGTGCCAGCAGCCCCTGGGCGAGCGGGAGCTCCTACAATGAGCAGTTCTTC. This sequence encodes CASSPWASGSSYNEQFF. V is TRBV9 and J is TRBJ2-1; 8 nucleotides agree with TRBD2. With 4 bases clipped from V and 0 bases from J, the junction kept 9 bases outside the gene matches. This CDR3 is 17 amino acids long. The germline V gene has CDR1 SGDLS and CDR2 YYNGEE.

The rearrangement uses TRBV4-1 and TRBJ2-7, with D possibly being TRBD2 (5 bases). Germline lookup yields CDR1 MGHRA and CDR2 YSYEKL. V was pared by 0 bases and J by 1 base, with 10 bases between. The CDR3 sequence is 15 residues long. CDR3 residues: CASSQDEAESYEQYF. The DNA for the CDR3 is TGCGCCAGCAGCCAAGACGAAGCGGAATCCTACGAGCAGTACTTC.

Remarks on this clone: Germline is not matched at one junction end, which may reflect a read error. V gene TRBV29-1 combines with J gene TRBJ2-7, with TRBD1 matching over 8 bases. CDR1 and CDR2 from the germline V gene are SQVTM and ANQGSEA. This CDR3 is 11 amino acids long. The CDR3 region is CSVLQGGERYF. In nucleotides, the CDR3 is TGCAGCGTTTTACAGGGGGGTGAGCGGTACTTC.

V gene TRBV28 combines with J gene TRBJ1-2; TRBD1 agrees at 8 bases. Germline assignment: CDR1 MDHEN and CDR2 SYDVKM. J was trimmed by 7 bases and V by 5 bases; bases with no gene match: 15. The length of the CDR3 is 16 residues. The CDR3 DNA sequence: TGTGCCAGCAGTCCCCCAGGTTTGGCAGGGGGCCTTGGCTACACCTTC. It specifies CASSPPGLAGGLGYTF.

This chain joins TRBV28 and TRBJ2-4, with D perhaps TRBD2 (5 bases). V was shortened by 6 bases and J by 1 base, with 10 bases between the two germline ends. The CDR3 runs 14 residues. Germline V gene sequence: CDR1 MDHEN, CDR2 SYDVKM. Here the CDR3 reads CASRRVEAKNIQYF. As DNA, the CDR3 is TGTGCCAGCAGGAGGGTGGAGGCCAAAAACATTCAGTACTTC.

This clone was observed a few times. The chain employs TRBV27 and TRBJ1-5, with 9 positions matching TRBD1. CDR1 is MNHEY, CDR2 SMNVEV, per germline (reference sequence). V lost 6 bases, J lost 2 bases, and 5 bases stayed unmatched. The CDR3 sequence is 15 residues long. The CDR3 region is CASRDRDRGNQPQHF. As DNA, the CDR3 is TGTGCCAGCAGAGACCGGGACAGGGGCAATCAGCCCCAGCATTTT.

A remark on this clone: Other nucleotide sequences from this sample produce the same CDR3. The chain has TRBV27 and TRBJ2-3; TRBD1 or TRBD2 may be the D gene (5 bases each). Germline values: CDR1 MNHEY, CDR2 SMNVEV (reference sequence). The length of the CDR3 is 14 residues. The germline V and J ends were trimmed by 3 bases and 1 base, with 8 bases remaining between them. CDR3 sequence: CASSFGAGTDTQYF. The CDR3 DNA follows: TGTGCCAGCAGTTTCGGGGCGGGCACAGATACGCAGTATTTT.

This clone was seen a few times. The chain carries TRBV27 and TRBJ2-6, with 7 bases matching TRBD1. V shed 6 bases and J 2 bases; nucleotides not matched to a gene: 4. The CDR3 totals 15 residues. Germline assignment: CDR1 MNHEY and CDR2 SMNVEV (reference sequence). This CDR3 reads CASRETGPGANVLTF. CDR3 DNA: TGTGCCAGCAGGGAGACAGGGCCTGGGGCCAACGTCCTGACTTTC.

The rearrangement uses TRBV10-1 and TRBJ2-5; TRBD1 matches 7 bases. The CDR3 extends over 14 amino acids. With 4 bases clipped from V and 5 bases from J, the junction kept 7 bases outside the gene matches. Germline V gene data show CDR1 as WNHNN and CDR2 as SYGVQD (reference sequence). The CDR3 reads CASSARGPAETQYF. For the CDR3, the DNA is TGCGCCAGCAGTGCTAGGGGGCCCGCGGAGACCCAGTACTTC.

This clone was detected once. The chain carries TRBV2 and TRBJ2-7; D might be TRBD1 or TRBD2, each matching 5 bases. V was clipped by 8 bases and J by 0 bases, with 14 bases between them. Looked up from germline, CDR1 is SNHLY and CDR2 is FYNNEI. The CDR3 has 14 amino acids. The CDR3 DNA follows: TGTGCCAGCGAGGGGACCGAAGACTCCTACGAGCAGTACTTC. Its translation: CASEGTEDSYEQYF.

This clone was counted once. This sequence joins TRBV27 and TRBJ2-7, with D perhaps TRBD2 (5 bases). CDR3 length: 17 residues. Germline V lookup: CDR1 MNHEY, CDR2 SMNVEV (reference sequence). Trimming left V 8 bases short and J 2 bases short, with 25 bases between. In DNA form, the CDR3 reads TGTGCCAGCCCGGGGTTGCCGGGCCTAGGGTCTCCCTACGAGCAGTACTTC. Translating it yields CASPGLPGLGSPYEQYF.

Concerning this clone: The same CDR3 also results from other DNA sequences found in this sample. CDR3 in DNA: TGTGCCAGCAGTGAAGATTATGGCTACACCTTC. Its protein product is CASSEDYGYTF. The V call is TRBV2, the J call TRBJ1-2; unclear D gene. CDR1 is SNHLY, CDR2 FYNNEI, per germline. V was cut by 1 base and J by 5 bases, with 2 bases left in between. The CDR3 extends over 11 amino acids. Using reference TRBV2 and TRBJ1-2 for the parts outside the CDR3, the full variable domain is EPEVTQTPSHQVTQMGQEVILRCVPISNHLYFYWYRQILGQKVEFLVSFYNNEISEKSEIFDDQFSVERPDGSNFTLKIRSTKLEDSAMYFCASSEDYGYTFGSGTRLTVV.

The chain employs TRBV13 and TRBJ1-2; tentative D call: TRBD1 (5 bases). This CDR3 region has 14 residues. The germline V gene has CDR1 PRHDT and CDR2 FYEKMQ (reference sequence). V was trimmed by 5 bases and J by 0 bases, leaving 10 bases between them. CDR3 in amino acids: CASSPRGTNYGYTF. DNA for the CDR3: TGTGCCAGCAGCCCCCGGGGCACTAACTATGGCTACACCTTC.

V usage is TRBV29-1 and J usage is TRBJ1-1; tentative D call: TRBD1 (5 bases). The germline V and J ends were trimmed by 7 bases and 4 bases, with 19 bases remaining between them. Per the germline V gene, CDR1 is SQVTM and CDR2 is ANQGSEA. This CDR3 is built from 14 residues. The CDR3 DNA reads as TGCAGCGCAACGACAGCACTAAGTTTCACTGAAGCTTTCTTT. Translated: CSATTALSFTEAFF.

This clone was found a few times. This chain uses TRBV7-9 with TRBJ1-4; 7 bases match TRBD1. Germline CDR1 SEHNR, CDR2 FQNEAQ (reference sequence). J lost 10 bases, V lost 5 bases, and 4 bases had no gene match. The CDR3 runs to 12 residues. The CDR3 region is CASSKGQAKLFF. The CDR3 DNA sequence: TGTGCCAGCAGCAAAGGACAGGCAAAACTGTTTTTT.